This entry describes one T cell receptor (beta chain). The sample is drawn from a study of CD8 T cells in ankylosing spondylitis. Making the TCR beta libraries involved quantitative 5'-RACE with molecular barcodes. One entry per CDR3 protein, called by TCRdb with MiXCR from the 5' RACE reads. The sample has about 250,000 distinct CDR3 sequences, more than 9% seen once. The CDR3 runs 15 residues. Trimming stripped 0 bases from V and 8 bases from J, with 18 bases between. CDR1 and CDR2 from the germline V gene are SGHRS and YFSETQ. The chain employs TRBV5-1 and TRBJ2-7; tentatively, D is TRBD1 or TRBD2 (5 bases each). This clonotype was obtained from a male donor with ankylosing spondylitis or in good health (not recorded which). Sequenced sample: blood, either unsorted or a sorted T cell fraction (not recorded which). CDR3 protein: CASSLGGTQYEKQYF. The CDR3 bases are TGCGCCAGCAGCTTGGGGGGGACCCAATACGAGAAGCAGTACTTC. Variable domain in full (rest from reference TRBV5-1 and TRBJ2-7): KAGVTQTPRYLIKTRGQQVTLSCSPISGHRSVSWYQQTPGQGLQFLFEYFSETQRNKGNFPGRFSGRQFSNSRSEMNVSTLELGDSALYLCASSLGGTQYEKQYFGPGTRLTVT.